This TCR beta chain emerged from a study of CD8+CD57+ T cells in acquired aplastic anemia. Study information: Sorted CD4+ and CD8+ cell DNA averaged approximately 3 ug. General study points: Overlapping CD8+ CDR3 repertoires of patients and controls contained some 30 shared sequences.

Germline loops: CDR1 SGDLS, CDR2 YYNGEE. The CDR3 is made up of 15 amino acids. V was shortened by 3 bases and J by 12 bases, with 23 bases between the two germline ends. TCR beta VDJ and CDR3 profiles were obtained from a genomic DNA template. TCRdb ran MiXCR on the reads and lists one entry per CDR3 protein. This table holds hundreds of thousands of distinct CDR3 sequences, 55% to 70% found once. Comment on this clonotype: What it recognizes is unknown.

The sequenced sample was sorted CD4+, CD8+, or CD8+CD57+ T cells (not recorded which) from PBMCs. The rearrangement joins TRBV9 to TRBJ2-3, with D hard to call. The TCR originated in a human donor in good health, serving as a control. CDR3 residues: CASSGRWENSPLQYF. The CDR3 DNA reads as TGTGCCAGCAGCGGACGATGGGAAAATTCACCCCTCCAGTATTTT.